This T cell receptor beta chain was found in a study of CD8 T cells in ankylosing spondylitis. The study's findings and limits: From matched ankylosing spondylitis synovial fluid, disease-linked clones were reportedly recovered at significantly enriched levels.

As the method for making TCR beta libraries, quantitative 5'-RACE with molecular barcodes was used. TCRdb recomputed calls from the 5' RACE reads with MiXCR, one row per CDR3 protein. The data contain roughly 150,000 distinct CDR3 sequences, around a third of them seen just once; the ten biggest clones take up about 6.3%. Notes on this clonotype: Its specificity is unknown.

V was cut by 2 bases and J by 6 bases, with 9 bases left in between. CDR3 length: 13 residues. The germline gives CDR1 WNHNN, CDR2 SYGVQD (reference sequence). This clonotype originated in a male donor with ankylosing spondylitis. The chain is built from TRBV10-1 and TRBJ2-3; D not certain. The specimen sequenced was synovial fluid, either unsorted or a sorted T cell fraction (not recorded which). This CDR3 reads CASSERILDTQYF. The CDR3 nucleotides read TGCGCCAGCAGTGAGAGGATATTGGATACGCAGTATTTT.